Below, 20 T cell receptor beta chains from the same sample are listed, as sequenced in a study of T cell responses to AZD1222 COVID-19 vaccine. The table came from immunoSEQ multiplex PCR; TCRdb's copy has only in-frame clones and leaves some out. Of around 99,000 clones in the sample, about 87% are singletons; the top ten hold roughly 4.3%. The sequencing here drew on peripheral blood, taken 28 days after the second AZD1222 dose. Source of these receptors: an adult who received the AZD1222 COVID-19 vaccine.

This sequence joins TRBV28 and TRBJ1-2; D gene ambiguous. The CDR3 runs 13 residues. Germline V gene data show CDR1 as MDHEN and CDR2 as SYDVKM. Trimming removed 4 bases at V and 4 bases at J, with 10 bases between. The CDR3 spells CASSSPGFYGYTF. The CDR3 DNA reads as TGTGCCAGCAGTTCTCCGGGTTTCTATGGCTACACCTTC.

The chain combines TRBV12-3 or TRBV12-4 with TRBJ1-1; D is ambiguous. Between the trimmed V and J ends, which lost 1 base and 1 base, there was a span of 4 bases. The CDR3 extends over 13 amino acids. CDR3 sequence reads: CASSLVSNTEAFF. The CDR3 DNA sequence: TGTGCCAGCAGTTTAGTTTCGAACACTGAAGCTTTCTTT.

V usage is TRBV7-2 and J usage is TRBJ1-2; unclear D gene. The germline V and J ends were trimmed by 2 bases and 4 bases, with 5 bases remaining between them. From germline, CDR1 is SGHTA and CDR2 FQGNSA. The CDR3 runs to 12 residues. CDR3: CASSLTAYGYTF. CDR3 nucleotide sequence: TGTGCCAGCAGCTTAACGGCCTATGGCTACACCTTC.

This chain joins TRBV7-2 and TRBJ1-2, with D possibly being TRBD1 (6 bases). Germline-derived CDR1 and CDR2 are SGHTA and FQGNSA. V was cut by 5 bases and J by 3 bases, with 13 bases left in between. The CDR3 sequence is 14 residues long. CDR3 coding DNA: TGTGCCAGCAGCCAGACACAGGGTGACTATGGCTACACCTTC. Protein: CASSQTQGDYGYTF.

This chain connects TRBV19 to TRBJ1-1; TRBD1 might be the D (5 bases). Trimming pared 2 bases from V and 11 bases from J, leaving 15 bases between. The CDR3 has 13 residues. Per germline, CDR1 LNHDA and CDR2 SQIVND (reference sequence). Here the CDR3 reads CASSIRGADAAFF. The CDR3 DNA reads TGTGCCAGTAGTATAAGGGGTGCGGACGCGGCTTTCTTT.

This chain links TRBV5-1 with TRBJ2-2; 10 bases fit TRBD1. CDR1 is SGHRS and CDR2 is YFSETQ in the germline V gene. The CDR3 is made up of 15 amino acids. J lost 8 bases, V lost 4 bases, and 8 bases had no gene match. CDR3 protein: CASSPRQGAGGELFF. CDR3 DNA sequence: TGCGCCAGCAGCCCCCGACAGGGGGCAGGAGGGGAGCTGTTTTTT.

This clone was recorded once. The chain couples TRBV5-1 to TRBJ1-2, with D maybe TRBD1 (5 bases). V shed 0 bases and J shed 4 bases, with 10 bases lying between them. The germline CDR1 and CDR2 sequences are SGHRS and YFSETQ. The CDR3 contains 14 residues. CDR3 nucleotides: TGCGCCAGCAGCTTGGAGGGGACCAGCTATGGCTACACCTTC. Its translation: CASSLEGTSYGYTF.

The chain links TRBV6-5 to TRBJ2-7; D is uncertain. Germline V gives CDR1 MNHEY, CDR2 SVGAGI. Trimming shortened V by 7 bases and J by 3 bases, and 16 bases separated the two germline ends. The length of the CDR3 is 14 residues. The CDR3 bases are TGTGCCAGCACCAAAAGGGCCAGCCACTACGAGCAGTACTTC. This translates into CASTKRASHYEQYF.

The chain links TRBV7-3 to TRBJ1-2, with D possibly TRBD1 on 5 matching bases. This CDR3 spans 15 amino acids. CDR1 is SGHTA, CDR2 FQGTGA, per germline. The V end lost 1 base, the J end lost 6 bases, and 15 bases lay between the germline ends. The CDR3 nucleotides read TGTGCCAGCAGCTTAAGCCGGGACGACCTACATGGCTACACCTTC. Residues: CASSLSRDDLHGYTF.

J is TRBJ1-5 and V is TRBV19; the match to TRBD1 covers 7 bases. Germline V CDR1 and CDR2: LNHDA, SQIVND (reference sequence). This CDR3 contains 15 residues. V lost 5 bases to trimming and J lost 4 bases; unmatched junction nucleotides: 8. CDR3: CASSPPTGENQPQHF. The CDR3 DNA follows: TGTGCCAGTAGTCCGCCTACAGGGGAAAATCAGCCCCAGCATTTT.

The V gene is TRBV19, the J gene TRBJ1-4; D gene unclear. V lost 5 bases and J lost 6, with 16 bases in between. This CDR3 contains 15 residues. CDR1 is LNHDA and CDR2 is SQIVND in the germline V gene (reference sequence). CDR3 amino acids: CASSPRGVLDEKLFF. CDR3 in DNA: TGTGCCAGTAGTCCCCGTGGGGTTTTGGATGAAAAACTGTTTTTT. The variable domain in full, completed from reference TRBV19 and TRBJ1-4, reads DGGITQSPKYLFRKEGQNVTLSCEQNLNHDAMYWYRQDPGQGLRLIYYSQIVNDFQKGDIAEGYSVSREKKESFPLTVTSAQKNPTAFYLCASSPRGVLDEKLFFGSGTQLSVL.

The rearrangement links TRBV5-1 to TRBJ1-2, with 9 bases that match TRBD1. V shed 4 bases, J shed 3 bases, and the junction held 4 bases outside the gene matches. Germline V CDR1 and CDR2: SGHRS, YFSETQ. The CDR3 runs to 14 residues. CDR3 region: CASSPGTGHYGYTF. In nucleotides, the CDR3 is TGCGCCAGCAGCCCCGGGACAGGGCACTATGGCTACACCTTC. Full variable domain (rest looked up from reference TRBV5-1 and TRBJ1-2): KAGVTQTPRYLIKTRGQQVTLSCSPISGHRSVSWYQQTPGQGLQFLFEYFSETQRNKGNFPGRFSGRQFSNSRSEMNVSTLELGDSALYLCASSPGTGHYGYTFGSGTRLTVV.

CDR3 nucleotide sequence: TGTGCCAGCAGCACAGGGGGAATGATGGATACGCAGTATTTT. This translates into CASSTGGMMDTQYF. V is TRBV6-2 or TRBV6-3 and J is TRBJ2-3, with 8 bases lining up with TRBD1. V lost 6 bases and J lost 6; bases outside the gene matches: 8. The CDR3 has 14 residues. CDR1 MNHEY and CDR2 SVGEGT come from the germline V gene.

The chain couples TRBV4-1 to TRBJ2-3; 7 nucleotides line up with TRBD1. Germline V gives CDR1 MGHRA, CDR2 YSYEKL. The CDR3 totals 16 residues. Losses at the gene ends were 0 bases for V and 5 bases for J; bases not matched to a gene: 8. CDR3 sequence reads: CASSQDHWAGGDTQYF. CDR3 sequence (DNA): TGCGCCAGCAGCCAAGATCATTGGGCAGGGGGAGATACGCAGTATTTT.

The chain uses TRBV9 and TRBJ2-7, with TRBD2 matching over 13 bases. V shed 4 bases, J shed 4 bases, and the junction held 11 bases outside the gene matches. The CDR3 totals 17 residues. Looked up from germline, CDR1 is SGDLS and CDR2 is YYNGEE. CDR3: CASSRTLLAGGPYEQYF. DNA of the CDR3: TGTGCCAGCAGCCGCACGTTACTAGCGGGGGGGCCATACGAGCAGTACTTC.

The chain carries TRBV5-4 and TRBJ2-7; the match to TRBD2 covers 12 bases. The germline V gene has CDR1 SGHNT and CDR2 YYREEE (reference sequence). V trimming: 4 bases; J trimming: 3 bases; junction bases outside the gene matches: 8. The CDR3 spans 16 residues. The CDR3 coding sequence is TGTGCCAGCAGCCCCGGGACTAGCGGGCGAAACTACGAGCAGTACTTC. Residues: CASSPGTSGRNYEQYF.

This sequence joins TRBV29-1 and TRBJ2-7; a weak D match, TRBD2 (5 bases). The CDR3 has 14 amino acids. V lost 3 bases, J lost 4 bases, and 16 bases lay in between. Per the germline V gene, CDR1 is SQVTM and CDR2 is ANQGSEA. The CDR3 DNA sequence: TGCAGCGTTGAGTCTGAGGGCGGGCTTTACGAGCAGTACTTC. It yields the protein CSVESEGGLYEQYF.

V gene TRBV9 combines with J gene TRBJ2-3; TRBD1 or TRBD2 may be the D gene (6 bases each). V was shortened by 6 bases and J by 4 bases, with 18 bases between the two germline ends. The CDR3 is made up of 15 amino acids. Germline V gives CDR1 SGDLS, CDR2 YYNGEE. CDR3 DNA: TGTGCCAGCAACCCGGAGGGGGTTCTTGCAGATACGCAGTATTTT. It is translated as CASNPEGVLADTQYF.

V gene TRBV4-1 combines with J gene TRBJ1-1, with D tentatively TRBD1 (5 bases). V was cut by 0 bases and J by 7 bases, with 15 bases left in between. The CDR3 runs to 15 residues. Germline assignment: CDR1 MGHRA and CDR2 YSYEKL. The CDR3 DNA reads TGCGCCAGCAGCCAAGAACTGGCAGGGAAAGATGAAGCTTTCTTT. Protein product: CASSQELAGKDEAFF.

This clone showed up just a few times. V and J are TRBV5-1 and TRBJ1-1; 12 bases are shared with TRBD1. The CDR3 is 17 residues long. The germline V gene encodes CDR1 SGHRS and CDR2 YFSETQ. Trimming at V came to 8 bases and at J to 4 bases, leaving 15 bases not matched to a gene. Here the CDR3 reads CASRKGTGGAGSTEAFF. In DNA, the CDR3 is TGCGCCAGTCGTAAAGGGACAGGGGGCGCGGGTAGCACTGAAGCTTTCTTT.